This TCR beta chain was obtained from a study of tumor-infiltrating lymphocytes in primary liver carcinoma. Study outcomes and limitations: Because of bulk unsorted sampling, CD4+ and CD8+ repertoires were not subjected to comparison.

Remarks on this clonotype: Its antigen remains unidentified. The junction shows a germline mismatch at one end, possibly a read error.

The CDR3 runs 15 residues. Per germline, CDR1 SGHAT and CDR2 FQNNGV. Unsorted whole blood supplied the blood RNA, and germline DNA was isolated too. Around 4 milliliters of peripheral blood were gathered ahead of the operation. Priming with a constant-region primer yielded TCR beta cDNA from about 540 ng total RNA. TCR beta libraries came from three nested multiplex PCR rounds using slightly modified ARM-PCR. Primers for the first two PCR rounds were TRBV1-TRBV30 forward primers and a C-beta reverse primer (about 11 cycles per round). MiXCR, applied by TCRdb to the multiplex PCR reads, yields one record per CDR3 protein. Of fewer than 400,000 distinct CDR3 sequences in the sample, approximately 58% were seen once.

The sequence was collected from a woman younger than 45 with primary liver carcinoma and hepatitis B virus infection. The genes are TRBV11-2 and TRBJ2-2, with a tentative D call TRBD2 (5 bases). Source material: peripheral blood. CDR3 in amino acids: CARSSTELSNGELFF. The CDR3 DNA sequence: TGTGCCAGGAGCTCCACCGAATTATCGAACGGGGAGCTTTTTTTT.